One and the same sample provided the 9 T cell receptor beta chains below, sequenced in a study of T-cell reconstitution after alpha-beta-depleted transplantation in children. The TCRbeta library was prepared with unique molecular identifiers. TCRdb analysed the PCR reads with MiXCR anew, one entry per CDR3 protein. The table lists hundreds of thousands of distinct CDR3 sequences, 15% to 20% of them singletons. The starting material was PBMCs from the stem cell graft donor, obtained from the stem cell graft. The receptors were sampled from a human donor who donated a stem cell graft to a child with acute myeloid leukemia.

There are many counts of this clonotype. The chain uses TRBV10-3 and TRBJ2-7; 9 bases match TRBD1. The CDR3 covers 13 residues. Germline V gene data show CDR1 as ENHRY and CDR2 as SYGVKD. J gave up 4 bases and V 5 bases, and 3 bases lay outside the gene matches. The CDR3 DNA reads TGTGCCATCAGTTCCGGGACAGGGTACGAGCAGTACGTC. This gives the protein CAISSGTGYEQYV.

This sequence joins TRBV27 and TRBJ2-3, with 7 bases identical to TRBD1. The germline V gene has CDR1 MNHEY and CDR2 SMNVEV (reference sequence). J was trimmed by 1 base and V by 5 bases; bases with no gene match: 6. This CDR3 has 15 amino acids. The CDR3 DNA reads as TGTGCCAGCAGTCCCGGGGACAGCGGCACAGATACGCAGTATTTT. This sequence encodes CASSPGDSGTDTQYF.

This clonotype was counted between two and nine times. This chain links TRBV11-2 with TRBJ2-7, with a weak D call TRBD2 (6 bases). The CDR3 loop spans 14 amino acids. The V gene's germline CDR1 is SGHAT and CDR2 FQNNGV. The V end lost 2 bases, the J end lost 4 bases, and 12 bases lay between the germline ends. The chain's CDR3 is CASSLREDAYEQYF. The CDR3 coding sequence is TGTGCCAGCAGCTTAAGGGAGGATGCATACGAGCAGTACTTC.

This clonotype came up many times. A junction end diverges from the germline sequence, so it may reflect a read error. V gene TRBV20-1 combines with J gene TRBJ1-1; maybe TRBD1 (6 bases). The CDR3 has 12 amino acids. Per germline, CDR1 DFQATT and CDR2 SNEGSKA (reference sequence). Here the CDR3 DNA reads TGCAGTGCTAGAGATCGAATGTTGGGGGCCTCATTT. It encodes CSARDRMLGASF.

The table lists this clonotype with a few counts. V usage is TRBV9 and J usage is TRBJ2-5; 8 nucleotides align to TRBD2. Germline V CDR1 and CDR2: SGDLS, YYNGEE. Germline trimming cut 5 bases from V and 5 bases from J; bases unmatched to any gene: 14. The CDR3 totals 16 residues. The CDR3 coding sequence is TGTGCCAGCAGTTCCTCTGACGGGGGGGGGCAGGAGACCCAGTACTTC. Translated: CASSSSDGGGQETQYF. Together with reference TRBV9 and TRBJ2-5, the CDR3 gives the full variable domain: DSGVTQTPKHLITATGQRVTLRCSPRSGDLSVYWYQQSLDQGLQFLIQYYNGEERAKGNILERFSAQQFPDLHSELNLSSLELGDSALYFCASSSSDGGGQETQYFGPGTRLLVL.

This clonotype was seen repeatedly, ten times or more. This sequence joins TRBV5-6 and TRBJ1-2, with 7 bases identical to TRBD1. This CDR3 is 14 amino acids long. After removal of 0 bases from V and 7 bases from J, the junction contained 6 bases not matched to a gene. The V gene's germline CDR1 is SGHDT and CDR2 YYEEEE. The DNA for the CDR3 is TGTGCCAGCAGCTTGGGACAGGGAATCGGTGGCTACACCTTC. This translates into CASSLGQGIGGYTF.

This clonotype was counted only a few times. The chain links TRBV9 to TRBJ1-4; no reliable D call. The CDR3 runs 15 residues. Trimming removed 0 bases from V and 5 bases from J, with 11 bases in between. Germline V gives CDR1 SGDLS, CDR2 YYNGEE. Written as DNA, the CDR3 is TGTGCCAGCAGCGTAGGTGGCAGGATCAATGAAAAACTGTTTTTT. This gives the protein CASSVGGRINEKLFF.

With regard to this clonotype: This may be a read error: a much more frequent sequence differs by one nucleotide. The conserved closing phenylalanine or tryptophan is absent in this CDR3, likely reflecting a read error. This chain links TRBV20-1 with TRBJ2-7; TRBD2 matches at 11 bases. The junction had 4 bases not matched to a gene; V was cut back by 5 bases and J by 4 bases. Germline V gene lookup returns CDR1 DFQATT and CDR2 SNEGSKA (reference sequence). The CDR3 spans 13 residues. Here the CDR3 reads CSARSGGEYEQYS. CDR3 in DNA: TGCAGTGCTCGTAGCGGGGGGGAATACGAGCAGTACTCC.

The rearrangement joins TRBV7-9 to TRBJ2-7, with 7 bases identical to TRBD2. V was clipped by 8 bases and J by 3 bases; unmatched bases: 19. The germline CDR1 and CDR2 sequences are SEHNR and FQNEAQ (reference sequence). CDR3 length equals 17 residues. The CDR3 DNA reads TGTGCCAGCGCACCCGGCTGGGGGAGGGATTGGGACTACGAGCAGTACTTC. It translates to CASAPGWGRDWDYEQYF. The complete variable domain, with remaining parts taken from reference TRBV7-9 and TRBJ2-7, reads DTGVSQNPRHKITKRGQNVTFRCDPISEHNRLYWYRQTLGQGPEFLTYFQNEAQLEKSRLLSDRFSAERPKGSFSTLEIQRTEQGDSAMYLCASAPGWGRDWDYEQYFGPGTRLTVT.